This TCR beta chain comes out of a study of cytomegalovirus exposure and HLA in healthy donors. Trimming left V 5 bases short and J 5 bases short, with 15 bases between. The CDR3 has 14 amino acids. Germline V gives CDR1 MNHEY, CDR2 SVGAGI. Broader study findings: An apparent linkage of common viral pathogens to several of the most significant clusters emerged in a later analysis. Only CMV serostatus was available as immune exposure information.

The study ran its PCR with 60 Vbeta and 13 Jbeta primers. How the authors handled the data: In a later analysis, of tens of millions of unique beta chains, roughly 11 million appeared in at least two donors. This table comes from immunoSEQ multiplex PCR, and its TCRdb copy is limited to in-frame clones, with some not included. V and J calls and clone size are as listed in that table; D and trimming were resolved from the DNA. Among 120,000 to 150,000 clones listed, 76% were seen once. With regard to this clone: Its antigen is not known.

The source of this sequence is a man aged 40-55 years in good health and CMV-seronegative. The rearrangement uses TRBV6-5 and TRBJ1-1; possible D gene TRBD1, 5 bases. Sequencing used PBMCs. CDR3 amino acids: CASSEGWGGTEAFF. The CDR3 DNA reads as TGTGCCAGCAGTGAGGGGTGGGGAGGGACTGAAGCTTTCTTT.